This T cell receptor beta chain was sequenced for a study of blood T cell repertoires in COVID-19. Germline CDR1 and CDR2: LGHNT and FRNRAP. Trimming took off 4 bases at V and 0 bases at J, with 12 bases between the two ends. The CDR3 has 15 residues. This clone turned up a few times. Produced via immunoSEQ multiplex PCR; TCRdb's table is partial and in-frame only. Found here are roughly 330,000 clones, approximately 88% of them singletons; the top ten hold under 6.5%. The clonotype comes from a man between 18 and 35 years old who had recovered from COVID-19. Source material: peripheral blood. J is TRBJ1-2 and V is TRBV12-5; D not resolved. This chain's CDR3 is CASGSPPDSNYGYTF. The CDR3 DNA reads as TGTGCTAGTGGTTCTCCCCCGGACTCTAACTATGGCTACACCTTC.